A selection of T cell receptor beta chains follows, all from one sample in a study of cytomegalovirus exposure and HLA in healthy donors. The method was immunoSEQ multiplex PCR; TCRdb's version includes in-frame clones alone and lacks a portion of them. The repertoire holds roughly 280,000 clones, around 66% seen once, with approximately 2.5% in the top ten. The sample taken for sequencing was PBMCs. These receptors all come from a female donor in good health and CMV-seronegative. The CDR3 runs from the conserved cysteine through the conserved F or W. The D gene is left open where the match is weak. The size field is filled for only some rows; it gives once, few, many or a size class.

>few|TRBJ2-1|TRBV11-3|.
CASSSELVYNEQFF
TGTGCCAGCAGCTCGGAGCTGGTTTACAATGAGCAGTTCTTC
>.|TRBJ2-5|TRBV7-6|TRBD2
CASSSRTSGREETQYF
TGTGCCAGCAGCTCTCGGACTAGCGGGAGGGAAGAGACCCAGTACTTC
>few|TRBJ1-5|TRBV6-5|.
CASTTGERRRPQHF
TGTGCCAGCACCACCGGGGAGAGGAGGAGGCCCCAGCATTTT
>.|TRBJ1-3|TRBV28|TRBD1
CASTPGTASGNTIYF
TGTGCCAGCACCCCCGGGACAGCCTCTGGAAACACCATATATTTT
>.|TRBJ1-1|TRBV11-2|.
CASRRGLDTEAFF
TGTGCCAGCAGGAGGGGGTTGGACACTGAAGCTTTCTTT
>.|TRBJ2-2|TRBV14|TRBD1
CASSQVWDRTTGELFF
TGTGCCAGCAGCCAAGTCTGGGACAGGACGACCGGGGAGCTGTTTTTT
>once|TRBJ2-1|TRBV5-8|TRBD2
CASSIRLAGDNEQFF
TGTGCCAGCAGCATCAGACTAGCGGGGGACAATGAGCAGTTCTTC
>few|TRBJ2-7|TRBV5-6|TRBD1
CASTRDRGYEQYF
TGTGCCAGCACCCGGGACAGGGGGTACGAGCAGTACTTC
>.|TRBJ2-7|TRBV6-5|.
CASSYTHRMQTHEQYF
TGTGCCAGCAGTTACACGCACAGGATGCAAACCCACGAGCAGTACTTC
>.|TRBJ2-7|TRBV9|TRBD2
CASSPYGTSAYEQYF
TGTGCCAGCAGCCCTTACGGGACTAGCGCGTACGAGCAGTACTTC